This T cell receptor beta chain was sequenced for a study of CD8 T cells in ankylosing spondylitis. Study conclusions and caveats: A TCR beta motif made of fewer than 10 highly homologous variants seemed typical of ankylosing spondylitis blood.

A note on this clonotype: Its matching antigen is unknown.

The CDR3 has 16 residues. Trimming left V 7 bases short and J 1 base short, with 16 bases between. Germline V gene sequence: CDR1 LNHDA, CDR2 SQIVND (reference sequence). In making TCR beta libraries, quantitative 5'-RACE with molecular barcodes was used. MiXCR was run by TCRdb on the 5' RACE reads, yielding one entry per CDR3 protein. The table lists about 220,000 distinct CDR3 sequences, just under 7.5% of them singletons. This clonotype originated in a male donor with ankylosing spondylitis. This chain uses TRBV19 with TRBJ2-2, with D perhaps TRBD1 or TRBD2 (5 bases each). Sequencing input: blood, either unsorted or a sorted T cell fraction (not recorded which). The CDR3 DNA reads TGTGCCAGTAAGGCCAGGGACCTCCGGAACACCGGGGAGCTGTTTTTT. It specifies CASKARDLRNTGELFF. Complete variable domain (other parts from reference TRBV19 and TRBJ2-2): DGGITQSPKYLFRKEGQNVTLSCEQNLNHDAMYWYRQDPGQGLRLIYYSQIVNDFQKGDIAEGYSVSREKKESFPLTVTSAQKNPTAFYLCASKARDLRNTGELFFGEGSRLTVL.